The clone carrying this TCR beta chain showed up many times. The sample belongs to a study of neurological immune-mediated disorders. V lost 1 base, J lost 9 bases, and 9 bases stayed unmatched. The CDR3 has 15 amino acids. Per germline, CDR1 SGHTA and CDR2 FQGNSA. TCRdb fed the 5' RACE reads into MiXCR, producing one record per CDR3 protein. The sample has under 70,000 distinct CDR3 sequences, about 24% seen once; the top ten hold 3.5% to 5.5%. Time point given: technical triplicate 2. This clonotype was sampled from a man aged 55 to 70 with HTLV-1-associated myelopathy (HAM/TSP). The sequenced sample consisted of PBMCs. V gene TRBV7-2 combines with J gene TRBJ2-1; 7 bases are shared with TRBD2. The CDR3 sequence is CASSLVGAGVTEQFF. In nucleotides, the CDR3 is TGTGCCAGCAGCTTAGTCGGGGCGGGAGTCACTGAGCAGTTCTTC.